The 8 T cell receptor beta chains below all came from one sample that was sequenced in a study of Ad26.COV2.S vaccination and SARS-CoV-2 variants. Some clones are missing from TCRdb's copy, which holds only in-frame ones; the method was immunoSEQ multiplex PCR. The sample lists approximately 420,000 clones; 80% to 90% were seen once. Noted treatment: around 19 received Ad26.COV2.S at low or high dose, single or two shots; 5 received placebo; per-sample allocation not given. Sampling occurred on day 63 after the first vaccine or placebo injection. The sequences come from peripheral blood, collected in a trial of Ad26.COV2.S vaccine versus placebo. These TCRs come from a person between 18 and 65 years old who received the Ad26.COV2.S COVID-19 vaccine or a placebo.

The chain uses TRBV2 and TRBJ1-6; D is undetermined. Germline assignment: CDR1 SNHLY and CDR2 FYNNEI. The CDR3 covers 12 residues. Trimming removed 4 bases from V and 5 bases from J, with 3 bases in between. CDR3 nucleotides: TGTGCCAGCAGTGGTGATAATTCACCCCTCCACTTT. This encodes CASSGDNSPLHF.

The V and J genes are TRBV2 and TRBJ2-7; D unresolved. V dropped 6 bases and J dropped 1 base, with 10 bases sitting between them. This CDR3 contains 13 residues. Germline loops: CDR1 SNHLY, CDR2 FYNNEI. The CDR3 DNA sequence: TGTGCCAGCAGAGATGACTTGTCCTACGAGCAGTACTTC. It codes for CASRDDLSYEQYF.

The chain employs TRBV11-2 and TRBJ1-4; no clear D. The V and J ends lost 0 bases and 11 bases respectively, with 13 bases between them. Germline CDR1 is SGHAT and CDR2 is FQNNGV. CDR3 length: 14 residues. The CDR3, as DNA: TGTGCCAGCAGCTTAGAACCAGCAGCGGAGAAACTGTTTTTT. Translated, it gives CASSLEPAAEKLFF. Full variable domain (rest looked up from reference TRBV11-2 and TRBJ1-4): EAGVAQSPRYKIIEKRQSVAFWCNPISGHATLYWYQQILGQGPKLLIQFQNNGVVDDSQLPKDRFSAERLKGVDSTLKIQPAKLEDSAVYLCASSLEPAAEKLFFGSGTQLSVL.

The rearrangement joins TRBV9 to TRBJ1-2; 10 nucleotides match TRBD1. The CDR3 runs 18 residues. Germline V lookup: CDR1 SGDLS, CDR2 YYNGEE. Trimming removed 3 bases from V and 1 base from J; junction bases left unmatched: 12. CDR3 DNA sequence: TGTGCCAGCAGCGCTGACCCGGGACAGGGGCTCCTTAACTATGGCTACACCTTC. Amino acids: CASSADPGQGLLNYGYTF.

DNA of the CDR3: TGCGCCAGCAGCTTAAGAACATCACAAGGTGAGCAGTTCTTC. As protein: CASSLRTSQGEQFF. The chain couples TRBV5-1 to TRBJ2-1, with no clear D. The germline CDR1 and CDR2 sequences are SGHRS and YFSETQ. CDR3 length equals 14 residues. V was pared by 2 bases and J by 9 bases, with 15 bases between.

This sequence joins TRBV20-1 and TRBJ2-7; D is ambiguous. Germline V CDR1 and CDR2: DFQATT, SNEGSKA (reference sequence). This CDR3 contains 14 residues. V was cut by 3 bases and J by 2 bases, with 14 bases left in between. The DNA for the CDR3 is TGCAGTGCTAGTGTACCTACTCTAACCTACGAGCAGTACTTC. This encodes CSASVPTLTYEQYF.

The V gene is TRBV19, the J gene TRBJ1-2; no firm D call. V lost 5 bases and J 7 bases, leaving 17 bases between the germline ends. This CDR3 comprises 14 residues. Per germline, CDR1 LNHDA and CDR2 SQIVND (reference sequence). In DNA, the CDR3 is TGTGCCAGTAGTGTCCTCGGCACCCCGGGTGGCTACACCTTC. Translation: CASSVLGTPGGYTF. The whole variable domain, filled in from reference TRBV19 and TRBJ1-2, reads DGGITQSPKYLFRKEGQNVTLSCEQNLNHDAMYWYRQDPGQGLRLIYYSQIVNDFQKGDIAEGYSVSREKKESFPLTVTSAQKNPTAFYLCASSVLGTPGGYTFGSGTRLTVV.

This clone is a singleton in its sample. CDR3 sequence reads: CASSAPDSSSYNSPLHF. The CDR3, as DNA: TGTGCCAGCAGTGCTCCGGACTCGAGCTCCTATAATTCACCCCTCCACTTT. The rearrangement uses TRBV6-1 and TRBJ1-6; D unclear. V shed 4 bases and J shed 0 bases, with 13 bases lying between them. Germline lookup yields CDR1 MNHNS and CDR2 SASEGT. The CDR3 is made up of 17 amino acids.